The 32 T cell receptor beta chains reported below all come from one sample, sequenced in a study of control samples from healthy donors and cancer patients. The table came from immunoSEQ multiplex PCR; TCRdb's copy has only in-frame clones and leaves some out. This repertoire shows about 180,000 clones, more than 90% found once; its top ten account for just over 1.4%. Sequencing was done on a sample of blood. These receptors all stem from a man aged 25 to 40 in good health.

This chain uses TRBV5-1 with TRBJ2-6; no clear D. The CDR3 is made up of 16 amino acids. The germline gives CDR1 SGHRS, CDR2 YFSETQ. Trimming removed 0 bases from V and 4 bases from J, with 11 bases in between. Here the CDR3 reads CASSLGYLSGANVLTF. The CDR3 DNA is TGCGCCAGCAGCTTGGGATACCTGTCAGGGGCCAACGTCCTGACTTTC.

The V and J genes are TRBV27 and TRBJ1-4; D is possibly TRBD1 (5 bases). CDR3 size: 12 residues. Trimming shortened V by 4 bases and J by 8 bases, and 8 bases separated the two germline ends. Germline V lookup: CDR1 MNHEY, CDR2 SMNVEV (reference sequence). CDR3 amino acids: CASSSPGEKLFF. The CDR3 DNA reads as TGTGCCAGCAGTTCCCCAGGGGAAAAACTGTTTTTT.

The rearrangement joins TRBV3-1 (or the pseudogene TRBV3-2) to TRBJ2-1; 14 bases are shared with TRBD2. V was pared by 5 bases and J by 7 bases, with 10 bases of the junction left unmatched. Germline loops: CDR1 LGHDT, CDR2 YNNKEL (reference sequence). The length of the CDR3 is 17 residues. The CDR3 bases are TGTGCCAGCAGCTTCCCAGCCGGGACTAGCGGGAGAAATGAGCAGTTCTTC. Amino acids: CASSFPAGTSGRNEQFF.

This sequence joins TRBV6-5 and TRBJ1-4; D unclear. The CDR3 runs to 15 residues. CDR1 and CDR2 (germline): MNHEY, SVGAGI. The germline V and J ends were trimmed by 2 bases and 0 bases, with 7 bases remaining between them. The CDR3 DNA is TGTGCCAGCAGTTACGACTACCCAACTAATGAAAAACTGTTTTTT. This encodes CASSYDYPTNEKLFF.

This chain uses TRBV15 with TRBJ2-1; D ambiguous. V was trimmed by 0 bases and J by 8 bases, leaving 5 bases between them. The CDR3 is 12 amino acids. Germline CDR1 is LNHNV and CDR2 is YYDKDF (reference sequence). CDR3 region: CATSRDGDEQFF. In nucleotides, the CDR3 is TGTGCCACCAGCAGAGATGGGGATGAGCAGTTCTTC.

The gene calls are TRBV7-9 and TRBJ1-2; D not resolved. This CDR3 comprises 15 residues. Germline assignment: CDR1 SEHNR and CDR2 FQNEAQ (reference sequence). V lost 1 base, J lost 4 bases, and 13 bases lay in between. The CDR3 here is CASSLDPAGRYGYTF. Here the CDR3 DNA reads TGTGCCAGCAGCTTAGACCCTGCGGGCCGCTATGGCTACACCTTC.

The chain recombines TRBV24-1 with TRBJ2-6, with D hard to call. There are 15 residues in the CDR3. The germline V gene has CDR1 KGHDR and CDR2 SFDVKD. The germline V and J ends were trimmed by 6 bases and 0 bases, with 8 bases remaining between them. CDR3 sequence: CATSSESSGANVLTF. The CDR3 DNA is TGTGCCACCAGTAGCGAGAGCTCTGGGGCCAACGTCCTGACTTTC.

J is TRBJ1-2 and V is TRBV27, with D perhaps TRBD1 (6 bases). The germline V gene encodes CDR1 MNHEY and CDR2 SMNVEV (reference sequence). V shed 2 bases and J shed 4 bases, with 11 bases lying between them. The CDR3 loop spans 14 amino acids. CDR3: CASSLGGQTYGYTF. CDR3 DNA: TGTGCCAGCAGTTTAGGGGGACAAACCTATGGCTACACCTTC.

V usage is TRBV25-1 and J usage is TRBJ1-6, with D possibly matching TRBD1 (5 bases). Deletions cut 6 bases from V and 13 bases from J, with 16 bases between. The CDR3 runs 13 residues. The germline V gene encodes CDR1 MGHDK and CDR2 SYGVNS. The CDR3 region is CASRRPVGGPLHF. The CDR3 region has the DNA TGTGCCAGCAGGCGCCCGGTGGGGGGGCCCCTCCACTTT.

V and J are TRBV11-3 and TRBJ2-1; D is perhaps TRBD1 or TRBD2 (6 bases each). This CDR3 spans 13 amino acids. The germline CDR1 and CDR2 sequences are SGHNT and YENEEA. Trimming removed 4 bases from V and 9 bases from J, with 13 bases in between. The CDR3 sequence: CASSSTEGGEQFF. The DNA for the CDR3 is TGTGCCAGCAGCTCGACGGAGGGGGGTGAGCAGTTCTTC.

The V and J genes are TRBV7-7 and TRBJ2-7, with 8 positions matching TRBD1. Per the germline V gene, CDR1 is SSHAT and CDR2 is FNYEAQ (reference sequence). V lost 2 bases and J lost 3; bases outside the gene matches: 15. The CDR3 totals 18 residues. The CDR3 sequence is CASSLYPGGSGVYYEQYF. The CDR3 coding sequence is TGTGCCAGCAGCTTATATCCAGGGGGCAGCGGAGTCTACTACGAGCAGTACTTC.

The CDR3: CASSPLPGGAGNSPLHF. The DNA for the CDR3 is TGTGCCAGCTCACCACTCCCAGGGGGCGCTGGGAATTCACCCCTCCACTTT. The chain uses TRBV18 and TRBJ1-6; 8 nucleotides agree with TRBD1. Germline V gene data show CDR1 as KGHSH and CDR2 as LQKENI. The CDR3 spans 17 residues. After removal of 1 base from V and 7 bases from J, the junction contained 9 bases not matched to a gene. Combining the CDR3 with reference TRBV18 and TRBJ1-6 gives the whole variable domain NAGVMQNPRHLVRRRGQEARLRCSPMKGHSHVYWYRQLPEEGLKFMVYLQKENIIDESGMPKERFSAEFPKEGPSILRIQQVVRGDSAAYFCASSPLPGGAGNSPLHFGNGTRLTVT.

The rearrangement links TRBV5-4 to TRBJ1-6; 10 positions match TRBD1. The germline CDR1 and CDR2 sequences are SGHNT and YYREEE (reference sequence). With 2 bases clipped from V and 8 bases from J, the junction kept 4 bases outside the gene matches. This CDR3 region has 15 residues. CDR3 amino acids: CASSFRQGADSPLHF. In DNA form, the CDR3 reads TGTGCCAGCAGCTTCCGACAGGGGGCGGATTCACCCCTCCACTTT.

The chain uses TRBV19 and TRBJ1-1; 8 bases fit TRBD1. The CDR3 sequence is 14 residues long. The J segment lost 6 bases and the V segment lost 5 bases, leaving 8 bases of the junction unmatched. Germline CDR1 and CDR2: LNHDA and SQIVND (reference sequence). CDR3 coding DNA: TGTGCCAGTAGTGTCATTCAGGGGGCCGCTGAAGCTTTCTTT. This sequence encodes CASSVIQGAAEAFF.

The chain recombines TRBV12-5 with TRBJ1-3; 8 nucleotides line up with TRBD1. The CDR3 is 13 residues long. The V segment lost 4 bases and the J segment 8 bases; nucleotides outside the gene matches: 4. Germline V gene data show CDR1 as LGHNT and CDR2 as FRNRAP. In nucleotides, the CDR3 is TGTGCTAGTGGTTCAGGGGGCGGCTACACCATATATTTT. As protein: CASGSGGGYTIYF.

V usage is TRBV5-1 and J usage is TRBJ2-5; TRBD2 agrees at 11 bases. CDR1 is SGHRS, CDR2 YFSETQ, per germline. The CDR3 loop spans 18 amino acids. V lost 5 bases, J lost 4 bases, and 16 bases stayed unmatched. CDR3 nucleotides: TGCGCCAGCAGTTTTCGAACGACTAGCGGGATCGGTAGAGAGACCCAGTACTTC. As protein: CASSFRTTSGIGRETQYF.

This clone has just a few counts. The genes are TRBV6-5 and TRBJ1-4, with D perhaps TRBD1 (5 bases). Between the trimmed V and J ends, which lost 6 bases and 8 bases, there was a span of 10 bases. This CDR3 region has 12 residues. The germline V gene has CDR1 MNHEY and CDR2 SVGAGI. This CDR3 reads CASSGGREKLFF. The DNA for the CDR3 is TGTGCCAGCAGCGGGGGTCGGGAAAAACTGTTTTTT.

The V call is TRBV18, the J call TRBJ2-7; 11 bases match TRBD1. V lost 1 base to trimming and J lost 5 bases; unmatched junction nucleotides: 1. Looked up from germline, CDR1 is KGHSH and CDR2 is LQKENI. The CDR3 contains 14 residues. The CDR3 loop is CASSPRTGGDEQYF. DNA of the CDR3: TGTGCCAGCTCACCACGGACAGGGGGCGACGAGCAGTACTTC.

This CDR3 is CASSEARRTGKGTEAFF. The CDR3 region has the DNA TGTGCCAGCAGTGAAGCGCGTCGGACAGGCAAGGGCACTGAAGCTTTCTTT. The chain combines TRBV6-1 with TRBJ1-1; 7 bases fit TRBD1. Trimming at V came to 0 bases and at J to 4 bases, leaving 11 bases not matched to a gene. The V gene's germline CDR1 is MNHNS and CDR2 SASEGT. The CDR3 runs to 17 residues.

The chain employs TRBV28 and TRBJ1-3, with no clear D. The CDR3 runs to 15 residues. Per the germline V gene, CDR1 is MDHEN and CDR2 is SYDVKM. V shed 7 bases and J shed 0 bases, with 13 bases lying between them. This CDR3 is CASNPLDPSGNTIYF. CDR3 in DNA: TGTGCCAGCAATCCTTTGGACCCCTCTGGAAACACCATATATTTT.

The gene calls are TRBV28 and TRBJ2-3; a weak D match, TRBD1 (6 bases). CDR3 length: 12 residues. V lost 6 bases, J lost 3 bases, and 7 bases lay in between. Germline V CDR1 and CDR2: MDHEN, SYDVKM. The CDR3 region has the DNA TGTGCCAGCAGCACAGGGACAGATACGCAGTATTTT. Its translation is CASSTGTDTQYF.

The chain has TRBV12-3 or TRBV12-4 and TRBJ1-1; a weak D match, TRBD1 (5 bases). Trimming left V 5 bases short and J 4 bases short, with 11 bases between. The CDR3 runs 13 residues. The CDR3 sequence: CASSPFGGTEAFF. CDR3 nucleotide sequence: TGTGCCAGCAGTCCGTTCGGGGGCACTGAAGCTTTCTTT.

The rearrangement links TRBV3-1 (or the pseudogene TRBV3-2) to TRBJ2-5; D call uncertain. V was cut by 0 bases and J by 5 bases, with 13 bases left in between. The CDR3 extends over 15 amino acids. The germline gives CDR1 LGHDT, CDR2 YNNKEL (reference sequence). This CDR3 reads CASSQEGGLRETQYF. CDR3 DNA: TGTGCCAGCAGCCAAGAGGGCGGCTTACGGGAGACCCAGTACTTC.

In this sample, this clone turned up once. This chain links TRBV28 with TRBJ2-5; TRBD1 agrees at 7 bases. This CDR3 spans 14 amino acids. J was trimmed by 5 bases and V by 5 bases; bases with no gene match: 8. The germline CDR1 and CDR2 sequences are MDHEN and SYDVKM. The CDR3 region has the DNA TGTGCCAGCAGTCTGACAGGGCCTGGGGAGACCCAGTACTTC. It yields the protein CASSLTGPGETQYF.

The J gene is TRBJ1-2, the V gene TRBV3-1 (or the pseudogene TRBV3-2); 9 bases agree with TRBD1. CDR3 size: 14 residues. V shed 4 bases and J 8 bases; nucleotides not matched to a gene: 8. Germline loops: CDR1 LGHDT, CDR2 YNNKEL (reference sequence). CDR3 loop: CASSPDRGSWGYTF. The CDR3 region has the DNA TGTGCCAGCAGCCCGGACAGGGGCTCTTGGGGCTACACCTTC.

This chain connects TRBV4-1 to TRBJ2-7, with 12 bases aligning to TRBD2. After removal of 4 bases from V and 2 bases from J, the junction contained 15 bases not matched to a gene. Germline V gene sequence: CDR1 MGHRA, CDR2 YSYEKL. This CDR3 is 19 amino acids long. CDR3 in amino acids: CASSPPPGLAGRGPYEQYF. The CDR3 nucleotides are TGCGCCAGCAGCCCCCCCCCGGGACTAGCGGGTCGGGGCCCCTACGAGCAGTACTTC.

The chain recombines TRBV7-2 with TRBJ2-1; 14 bases map to TRBD2. Germline V gene data show CDR1 as SGHTA and CDR2 as FQGNSA. V lost 3 bases to trimming and J lost 8 bases; unmatched junction nucleotides: 6. The CDR3 length is 16 residues. The CDR3 loop reads CASSLTSGGAVHEQFF. The DNA for the CDR3 is TGTGCCAGCAGCTTGACTAGCGGGGGGGCGGTGCATGAGCAGTTCTTC. The variable domain in full, completed from reference TRBV7-2 and TRBJ2-1, reads GAGVSQSPSNKVTEKGKDVELRCDPISGHTALYWYRQSLGQGLEFLIYFQGNSAPDKSGLPSDRFSAERTGGSVSTLTIQRTQQEDSAVYLCASSLTSGGAVHEQFFGPGTRLTVL.

This rearrangement joins TRBV19 to TRBJ2-7; tentatively, D is TRBD1 (6 bases). The CDR3 spans 14 residues. In germline, CDR1 is LNHDA, CDR2 SQIVND (reference sequence). The V end was cut by 5 bases, the J end by 6 bases, with 17 bases between. CDR3 amino acids: CASSSRQVLAEQYF. As DNA, the CDR3 is TGTGCCAGTAGTTCCCGACAGGTACTGGCCGAGCAGTACTTC.

The chain is built from TRBV10-2 and TRBJ1-2; 7 bases agree with TRBD1. Germline lookup yields CDR1 WSHSY and CDR2 SAAADI. V was clipped by 8 bases and J by 10 bases; unmatched bases: 13. The CDR3 runs 13 residues. This chain's CDR3 is CASREKGTADYTF. In DNA form, the CDR3 reads TGCGCCAGCCGAGAAAAAGGGACAGCGGACTACACCTTC.

The chain joins TRBV7-6 to TRBJ1-1; 8 bases align to TRBD1. V was clipped by 5 bases and J by 1 base; unmatched bases: 12. This CDR3 spans 17 amino acids. Germline V lookup: CDR1 SGHVS, CDR2 FNYEAQ. The CDR3 nucleotides are TGTGCCAGCAGCCCCGGACAGGGAAGGGGCCCGAACACTGAAGCTTTCTTT. Translating it yields CASSPGQGRGPNTEAFF. Full variable domain (outside the CDR3, taken from reference TRBV7-6 and TRBJ1-1): GAGVSQSPRYKVTKRGQDVALRCDPISGHVSLYWYRQALGQGPEFLTYFNYEAQQDKSGLPNDRFSAERPEGSISTLTIQRTEQRDSAMYRCASSPGQGRGPNTEAFFGQGTRLTVV.

The chain recombines TRBV11-2 with TRBJ1-5, with TRBD1 matching 7 bases. CDR1 is SGHAT, CDR2 FQNNGV, per germline. The ends lost 4 bases at V and 3 bases at J; junction bases unmatched: 3. The CDR3 extends over 14 amino acids. The CDR3 nucleotides read TGTGCCAGCAGCTCGGACAGGAACAATCAGCCCCAGCATTTT. It codes for CASSSDRNNQPQHF. The full variable domain, with the rest looked up from reference TRBV11-2 and TRBJ1-5, is EAGVAQSPRYKIIEKRQSVAFWCNPISGHATLYWYQQILGQGPKLLIQFQNNGVVDDSQLPKDRFSAERLKGVDSTLKIQPAKLEDSAVYLCASSSDRNNQPQHFGDGTRLSIL.

The chain combines TRBV25-1 with TRBJ1-4, with a weak D call TRBD1 (5 bases). V was clipped by 2 bases and J by 0 bases, with 10 bases between them. The germline CDR1 and CDR2 sequences are MGHDK and SYGVNS. The CDR3 sequence is 16 residues long. CDR3 nucleotide sequence: TGTGCCAGCAGTGAAGTTAGGGGTTCAACTAATGAAAAACTGTTTTTT. It translates to CASSEVRGSTNEKLFF.